The subject of this entry is one TCR beta chain. This specimen comes from a study of blood T cell repertoires in COVID-19. Background on the study: Sample material is recorded as cDNA or gDNA derived from T cells, B-cell-depleted T cells, or PBMCs.

Trimming left V 7 bases short and J 7 bases short, with 17 bases between. CDR3 size: 15 residues. Germline-derived CDR1 and CDR2 are MGHRA and YSYEKL. Methods used by the authors: For nucleated cells, counts were estimated from reference gene primer amplification. Sequenced by immunoSEQ multiplex PCR; TCRdb stores in-frame clones only, minus some. That table gives V, J and clone size, and the DNA gave D and trimming. Among around 230,000 clones listed, around 85% were seen once. The J gene is TRBJ1-6, the V gene TRBV4-1, with D unresolved. This receptor was obtained from a woman older than 75 with acute or convalescent COVID-19. Sequenced sample: peripheral blood. CDR3 coding DNA: TGCGCCAGCACCCTGGAGCCAGATAGGAATTCACCCCTCCACTTT. Translating gives CASTLEPDRNSPLHF.